This TCR beta chain was recorded in a study of long-term antiretroviral therapy in people with HIV. Points from the study as a whole: The study collected no data on ART adherence, viral resistance or therapy changes. Clones with expansion before ART led the repertoire at all time points. ART-treated samples gained diversity yet remained below transplant donor controls.

The libraries were made with immunoSEQ v3.0 at survey level. Per sample, sequencing targeted about 40,000-50,000 T-cell genomes. The data were produced by immunoSEQ multiplex PCR, yet TCRdb's version contains in-frame clones alone and is incomplete. The sample carries around 43,000 clones, about 95% recorded once. Points on this clone: Antigen: not known.

CDR1 and CDR2 (germline): MNHNS, SASEGT. The V end was cut by 2 bases, the J end by 2 bases, with 11 bases between. CDR3 length: 15 amino acids. The J gene is TRBJ2-3, the V gene TRBV6-1; TRBD2 is a possible D gene (6 bases). Sequenced material: unsorted PBMCs, taken about 9 years after starting antiretroviral therapy. The TCR was taken from a man aged 25 to 40 with HIV. CDR3 DNA: TGTGCCAGCAGTGAAAGGGGCGGGGACACAGATACGCAGTATTTT. Translating gives CASSERGGDTDTQYF.